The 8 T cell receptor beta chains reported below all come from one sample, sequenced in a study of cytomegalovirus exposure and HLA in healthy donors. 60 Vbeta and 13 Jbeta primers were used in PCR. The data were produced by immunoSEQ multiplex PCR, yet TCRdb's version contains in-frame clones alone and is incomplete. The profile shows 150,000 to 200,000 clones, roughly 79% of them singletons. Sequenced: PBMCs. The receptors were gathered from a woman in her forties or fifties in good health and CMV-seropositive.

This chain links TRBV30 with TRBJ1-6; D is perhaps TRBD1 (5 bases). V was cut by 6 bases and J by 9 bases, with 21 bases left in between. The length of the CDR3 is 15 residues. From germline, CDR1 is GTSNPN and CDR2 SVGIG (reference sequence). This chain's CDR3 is CACHMLQDLSSPLHF. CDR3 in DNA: TGTGCCTGCCACATGCTACAGGATCTGAGTTCACCCCTCCACTTT.

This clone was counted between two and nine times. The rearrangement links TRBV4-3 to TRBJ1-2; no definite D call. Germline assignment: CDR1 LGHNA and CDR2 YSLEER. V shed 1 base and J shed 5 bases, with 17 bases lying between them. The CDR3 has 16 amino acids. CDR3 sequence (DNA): TGCGCCAGCAGCCAAGTCATGGCACTCCAGCGGTATGGCTACACCTTC. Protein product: CASSQVMALQRYGYTF.

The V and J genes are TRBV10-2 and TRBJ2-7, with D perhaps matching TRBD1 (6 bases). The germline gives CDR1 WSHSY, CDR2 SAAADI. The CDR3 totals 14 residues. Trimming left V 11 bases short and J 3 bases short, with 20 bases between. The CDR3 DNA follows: TGCGCCTCCCGTCCCCCGACAGGAGACTACGAGCAGTACTTC. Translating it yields CASRPPTGDYEQYF.

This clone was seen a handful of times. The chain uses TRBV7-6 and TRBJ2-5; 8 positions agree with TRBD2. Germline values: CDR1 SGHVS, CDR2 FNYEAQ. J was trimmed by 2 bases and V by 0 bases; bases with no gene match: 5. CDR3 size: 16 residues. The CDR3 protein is CASSLAGTGGQETQYF. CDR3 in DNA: TGTGCCAGCAGCTTAGCTGGGACGGGGGGGCAAGAGACCCAGTACTTC.

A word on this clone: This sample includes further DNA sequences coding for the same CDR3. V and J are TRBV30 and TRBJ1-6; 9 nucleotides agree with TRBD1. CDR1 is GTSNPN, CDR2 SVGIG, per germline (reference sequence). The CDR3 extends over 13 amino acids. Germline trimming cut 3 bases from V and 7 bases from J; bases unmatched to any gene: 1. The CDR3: CAWRGQGNSPLHF. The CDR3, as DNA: TGTGCCTGGAGGGGACAGGGCAATTCACCCCTCCACTTT.

CDR3 DNA: TGTGCCAGCAGCGTAGAAAGCGGCACAGATACGCAGTATTTT. Translated: CASSVESGTDTQYF. The V call is TRBV9, the J call TRBJ2-3; no clear D gene. V was cut by 0 bases and J by 1 base, with 6 bases left in between. Germline V CDR1 and CDR2: SGDLS, YYNGEE. CDR3 length: 14 residues.

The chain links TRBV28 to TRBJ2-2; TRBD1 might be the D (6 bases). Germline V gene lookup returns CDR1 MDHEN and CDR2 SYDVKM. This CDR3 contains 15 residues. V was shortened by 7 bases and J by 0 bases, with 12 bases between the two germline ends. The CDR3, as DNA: TGTGCCAGCAAACTACAGGGTCCGAACACCGGGGAGCTGTTTTTT. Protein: CASKLQGPNTGELFF.

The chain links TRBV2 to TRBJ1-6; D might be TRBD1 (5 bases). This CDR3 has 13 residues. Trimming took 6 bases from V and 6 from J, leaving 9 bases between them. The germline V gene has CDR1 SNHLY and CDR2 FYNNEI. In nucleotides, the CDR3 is TGTGCCAGCAGAGACAGACTTAATTCACCCCTCCACTTT. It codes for CASRDRLNSPLHF.